This T cell receptor (beta chain) was recovered during a study of control samples from healthy donors and cancer patients. Profiled with immunoSEQ multiplex PCR; TCRdb holds only in-frame clones, not every one. Of approximately 130,000 clones in the sample, around nine tenths were seen once. From germline, CDR1 is SGDLS and CDR2 YYNGEE. There are 17 residues in the CDR3. Trimming pared 0 bases from V and 5 bases from J, leaving 15 bases between. Source material: blood. The clonotype was recovered from a man aged 40-49 years in good health. The chain links TRBV9 to TRBJ1-6; D might be TRBD1 (5 bases). The CDR3 nucleotides are TGTGCCAGCAGCGTAGGTGGGGCCAGTAAGAATAATTCACCCCTCCACTTT. Its translation is CASSVGGASKNNSPLHF.